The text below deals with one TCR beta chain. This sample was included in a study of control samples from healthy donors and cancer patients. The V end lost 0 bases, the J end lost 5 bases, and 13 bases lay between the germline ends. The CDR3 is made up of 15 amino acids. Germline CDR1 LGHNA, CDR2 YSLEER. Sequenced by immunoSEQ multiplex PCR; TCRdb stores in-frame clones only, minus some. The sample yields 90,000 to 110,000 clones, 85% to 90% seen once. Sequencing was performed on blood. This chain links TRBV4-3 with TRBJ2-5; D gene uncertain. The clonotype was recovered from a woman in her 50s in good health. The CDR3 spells CASSQDRSSVETQYF. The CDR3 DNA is TGCGCCAGCAGCCAAGATCGGAGTAGTGTGGAGACCCAGTACTTC.